A selection of T cell receptor beta chains follows, all from one sample in a study of T cell repertoires in cytomegalovirus infection. TCRdb processed the reads anew with MiXCR; each CDR3 protein has one entry. The sample yields fewer than 25,000 distinct CDR3 sequences, about 22% seen once. Their specific antigens are unknown. Sequencing was performed on CD8+ T cells from cultured PBMCs, taken from culture after CMV antigen stimulation. These receptors were taken from a human donor in good health (CMV status not recorded). Some clones in this sample may be carry-over from other donors' samples. Each CDR3 is given with its conserved first and last residue. The D gene is left open where the match is weak. Some rows mark clone size as missing; the rest say once, few, many or name a class of expanded clone.

clone size: many
V gene: TRBV28
J gene: TRBJ2-4
D gene: .
CDR3 protein: CASSFVAGKTAKQNIQYF
CDR3 DNA: TGTGCCAGCAGTTTCGTCGCAGGGAAGACAGCGAAGCAAAACATTCAGTACTTC

clone size: many
V gene: TRBV4-2
J gene: TRBJ2-5
D gene: .
CDR3 protein: CASSQKGLKETQYF
CDR3 DNA: TGTGCCAGCAGCCAAAAGGGACTTAAAGAGACCCAGTACTTC

clone size: .
V gene: TRBV4-1
J gene: TRBJ1-2
D gene: TRBD1
CDR3 protein: CASSQNPGTAYGYTF
CDR3 DNA: TGCGCCAGCAGCCAAAACCCGGGGACAGCTTATGGCTACACCTTC

clone size: few
V gene: TRBV7-2
J gene: TRBJ2-5
D gene: TRBD1
CDR3 protein: CASSFTGTGGATQETQYF
CDR3 DNA: TGTGCCAGCAGCTTCACCGGGACAGGGGGCGCAACGCAAGAGACCCAGTACTTC

clone size: many
V gene: TRBV6-1
J gene: TRBJ1-5
D gene: .
CDR3 protein: CASSEFAGVIDSNQPQHF
CDR3 DNA: TGTGCCAGCAGTGAATTTGCGGGAGTGATCGATAGCAATCAGCCCCAGCATTTT

clone size: few
V gene: TRBV7-4
J gene: TRBJ2-1
D gene: .
CDR3 protein: CASSLLGLNEQFF
CDR3 DNA: TGTGCCAGCAGCTTACTGGGGTTAAATGAGCAGTTCTTC

clone size: many
V gene: TRBV7-8
J gene: TRBJ1-3
D gene: .
CDR3 protein: CASSLRLGGSGNTIYF
CDR3 DNA: TGTGCCAGCAGCTTAAGATTGGGCGGCTCTGGAAACACCATATATTTT

clone size: few
V gene: TRBV5-5
J gene: TRBJ1-4
D gene: .
CDR3 protein: CASSLGAGEEKLFF
CDR3 DNA: TGTGCCAGCAGCTTGGGGGCAGGTGAAGAAAAACTGTTTTTT

clone size: few
V gene: TRBV6-2/TRBV6-3
J gene: TRBJ2-7
D gene: .
CDR3 protein: CASSYSIYAEQYF
CDR3 DNA: TGTGCCAGCAGTTACTCGATTTATGCCGAGCAGTACTTC

clone size: .
V gene: TRBV10-3
J gene: TRBJ1-2
D gene: TRBD1
CDR3 protein: CAISETGGYYGYTF
CDR3 DNA: TGTGCCATCAGTGAGACAGGGGGCTACTATGGCTACACCTTC

clone size: .
V gene: TRBV18
J gene: TRBJ2-7
D gene: .
CDR3 protein: CASSPGSGYEQYF
CDR3 DNA: TGTGCCAGCTCACCAGGTTCAGGCTACGAGCAGTACTTC

clone size: .
V gene: TRBV19
J gene: TRBJ2-3
D gene: TRBD2
CDR3 protein: CASRRGLLLTDTQYF
CDR3 DNA: TGTGCCAGTAGGAGGGGACTACTGCTCACAGATACGCAGTATTTT

clone size: few
V gene: TRBV27
J gene: TRBJ2-1
D gene: .
CDR3 protein: CASSFGGGNEQFF
CDR3 DNA: TGTGCCAGCAGTTTCGGTGGGGGGAATGAGCAGTTCTTC

clone size: few
V gene: TRBV6-2/TRBV6-3
J gene: TRBJ2-1
D gene: .
CDR3 protein: CASSYYTPGQYNEQFF
CDR3 DNA: TGTGCCAGCAGTTACTATACACCGGGACAATACAATGAGCAGTTCTTC

clone size: .
V gene: TRBV29-1
J gene: TRBJ2-1
D gene: TRBD2
CDR3 protein: CSVVLRGGGSVYNEQFF
CDR3 DNA: TGCAGCGTTGTCCTGCGGGGGGGGGGTTCGGTTTACAATGAGCAGTTCTTC

clone size: few
V gene: TRBV6-5
J gene: TRBJ2-5
D gene: TRBD1
CDR3 protein: CASSYSGPQGADF
CDR3 DNA: TGTGCCAGCAGTTACTCAGGCCCACAGGGGGCTGACTTC

clone size: many
V gene: TRBV7-6
J gene: TRBJ2-3
D gene: .
CDR3 protein: CASSFKIAEGTDTQYF
CDR3 DNA: TGTGCCAGCAGCTTCAAAATAGCGGAGGGCACAGATACGCAGTATTTT

clone size: few
V gene: TRBV6-6
J gene: TRBJ2-1
D gene: TRBD2
CDR3 protein: CASNPTGGRDEQFF
CDR3 DNA: TGTGCCAGCAATCCGACAGGCGGGAGGGATGAGCAGTTCTTC

clone size: .
V gene: TRBV12-3/TRBV12-4
J gene: TRBJ2-1
D gene: .
CDR3 protein: CASSFSGSNEQFF
CDR3 DNA: TGTGCCAGCAGTTTCAGTGGTAGCAATGAGCAGTTCTTC

clone size: .
V gene: TRBV5-5
J gene: TRBJ1-1
D gene: .
CDR3 protein: CASSFYRTANTEAFF
CDR3 DNA: TGTGCCAGCAGCTTCTACCGGACAGCGAACACTGAAGCTTTCTTT

clone size: many
V gene: TRBV7-6
J gene: TRBJ2-1
D gene: .
CDR3 protein: CASSPSGTRRGGNEQFF
CDR3 DNA: TGTGCCAGCAGCCCCTCTGGGACCAGGCGGGGTGGGAATGAGCAGTTCTTC

clone size: few
V gene: TRBV14
J gene: TRBJ1-4
D gene: .
CDR3 protein: CASSLTQGGKLFF
CDR3 DNA: TGTGCCAGCAGCTTAACACAGGGTGGAAAACTGTTTTTT

clone size: few
V gene: TRBV7-9
J gene: TRBJ1-2
D gene: TRBD1
CDR3 protein: CASSLRAGGNGYTF
CDR3 DNA: TGTGCCAGCAGCTTAAGGGCAGGGGGTAATGGCTACACCTTC

clone size: .
V gene: TRBV5-6
J gene: TRBJ1-6
D gene: .
CDR3 protein: CASSQTGRGGRRSPLHF
CDR3 DNA: TGTGCCAGCAGCCAAACGGGCAGGGGAGGTCGGCGTTCACCCCTCCACTTT

clone size: few
V gene: TRBV20-1
J gene: TRBJ2-5
D gene: TRBD1
CDR3 protein: CSAPTGTQETQYF
CDR3 DNA: TGCAGTGCTCCGACAGGGACCCAAGAGACCCAGTACTTC

clone size: many
V gene: TRBV7-9
J gene: TRBJ1-2
D gene: .
CDR3 protein: CASSFGDNYGYTF
CDR3 DNA: TGTGCCAGCAGCTTTGGGGACAACTATGGCTACACCTTC

clone size: .
V gene: TRBV6-2/TRBV6-3
J gene: TRBJ2-7
D gene: .
CDR3 protein: CASSEFVGVSGYEQYF
CDR3 DNA: TGTGCCAGCAGTGAATTTGTAGGAGTTAGCGGCTACGAGCAGTACTTC

clone size: .
V gene: TRBV6-4
J gene: TRBJ1-2
D gene: TRBD1
CDR3 protein: CASSDSSRQGAKGYTF
CDR3 DNA: TGTGCCAGCAGTGACTCATCCCGACAGGGGGCGAAAGGCTACACCTTC

clone size: .
V gene: TRBV5-4
J gene: TRBJ2-7
D gene: .
CDR3 protein: CASSLGQSSYEQYF
CDR3 DNA: TGTGCCAGCAGCTTGGGACAGAGCTCCTACGAGCAGTACTTC

clone size: few
V gene: TRBV18
J gene: TRBJ1-2
D gene: TRBD1
CDR3 protein: CASSPQTGTGTLVYGYTF
CDR3 DNA: TGTGCCAGCTCACCACAGACCGGGACAGGGACCCTCGTCTATGGCTACACCTTC

clone size: .
V gene: TRBV18
J gene: TRBJ1-1
D gene: .
CDR3 protein: CASSRTGEAGVYLNTEAFF
CDR3 DNA: TGTGCCAGCTCACGGACGGGTGAAGCAGGGGTCTATTTGAACACTGAAGCTTTCTTT

clone size: few
V gene: TRBV5-1
J gene: TRBJ1-5
D gene: .
CDR3 protein: CASSMDRNQPQHF
CDR3 DNA: TGCGCCAGCAGCATGGACAGAAATCAGCCCCAGCATTTT

clone size: few
V gene: TRBV7-9
J gene: TRBJ2-2
D gene: .
CDR3 protein: CASSLRSAANTGELFF
CDR3 DNA: TGTGCCAGCAGCTTAAGGTCGGCAGCGAACACCGGGGAGCTGTTTTTT

clone size: .
V gene: TRBV6-1
J gene: TRBJ2-2
D gene: TRBD2
CDR3 protein: CASSPELAGGHTGELFF
CDR3 DNA: TGTGCCAGCAGTCCTGAACTAGCGGGGGGGCATACCGGGGAGCTGTTTTTT

clone size: many
V gene: TRBV7-8
J gene: TRBJ1-1
D gene: .
CDR3 protein: CASSLGIGSNTEAFF
CDR3 DNA: TGTGCCAGCAGCTTAGGAATAGGGTCGAACACTGAAGCTTTCTTT

clone size: .
V gene: TRBV12-3/TRBV12-4
J gene: TRBJ2-7
D gene: .
CDR3 protein: CASSLSPEQYF
CDR3 DNA: TGTGCCAGCAGTTTGAGCCCCGAGCAGTACTTC

clone size: many
V gene: TRBV7-2
J gene: TRBJ2-5
D gene: TRBD2
CDR3 protein: CASSRRGAGAQETQYF
CDR3 DNA: TGTGCCAGCAGCCGAAGGGGAGCGGGGGCACAAGAGACCCAGTACTTC

clone size: few
V gene: TRBV7-9
J gene: TRBJ2-2
D gene: TRBD2
CDR3 protein: CASSATSGELAYTGELFF
CDR3 DNA: TGTGCCAGCAGCGCGACTAGCGGGGAGCTCGCTTACACCGGGGAGCTGTTTTTT

clone size: .
V gene: TRBV12-3/TRBV12-4
J gene: TRBJ2-3
D gene: TRBD2
CDR3 protein: CASRSGLADTDTQYF
CDR3 DNA: TGTGCCAGCAGATCGGGACTAGCGGACACAGATACGCAGTATTTT

clone size: .
V gene: TRBV2
J gene: TRBJ1-5
D gene: .
CDR3 protein: CASSEQAAGNQPQHF
CDR3 DNA: TGTGCCAGCAGTGAACAGGCAGCAGGGAATCAGCCCCAGCATTTT

clone size: few
V gene: TRBV2
J gene: TRBJ2-3
D gene: .
CDR3 protein: CASKGGGTDTQYF
CDR3 DNA: TGTGCCAGCAAGGGGGGGGGCACAGATACGCAGTATTTT

clone size: few
V gene: TRBV4-3
J gene: TRBJ1-5
D gene: TRBD1
CDR3 protein: CASSPDRDSYNQPQHF
CDR3 DNA: TGCGCCAGCAGCCCGGACCGGGACAGCTACAATCAGCCCCAGCATTTT

clone size: few
V gene: TRBV4-3
J gene: TRBJ2-3
D gene: .
CDR3 protein: CASRKSRDFSTDTQYF
CDR3 DNA: TGCGCCAGCAGAAAGTCGAGGGATTTTAGCACAGATACGCAGTATTTT

clone size: many
V gene: TRBV7-2
J gene: TRBJ2-5
D gene: .
CDR3 protein: CASSLVIRETQYF
CDR3 DNA: TGTGCCAGCAGCTTAGTGATCCGAGAGACCCAGTACTTC

clone size: few
V gene: TRBV19
J gene: TRBJ2-7
D gene: .
CDR3 protein: CASLSDAYEQYF
CDR3 DNA: TGTGCCAGCCTGTCGGATGCCTACGAGCAGTACTTC

clone size: many
V gene: TRBV6-6
J gene: TRBJ1-6
D gene: .
CDR3 protein: CASSPGGIEEDSPLHF
CDR3 DNA: TGTGCCAGCAGTCCCGGAGGCATCGAGGAGGATTCACCCCTCCACTTT

clone size: .
V gene: TRBV7-9
J gene: TRBJ1-6
D gene: .
CDR3 protein: CATHPPSGGSGSPLHF
CDR3 DNA: TGTGCCACCCACCCCCCTAGCGGGGGCTCGGGGTCACCCCTCCACTTT

clone size: .
V gene: TRBV11-1
J gene: TRBJ2-5
D gene: .
CDR3 protein: CASSLDMGAETQYF
CDR3 DNA: TGTGCCAGCAGCTTAGACATGGGCGCGGAGACCCAGTACTTC

clone size: many
V gene: TRBV7-2
J gene: TRBJ2-2
D gene: .
CDR3 protein: CASSSAGGANTGELFF
CDR3 DNA: TGTGCCAGCAGTTCTGCCGGCGGAGCGAACACCGGGGAGCTGTTTTTT

clone size: few
V gene: TRBV7-9
J gene: TRBJ2-2
D gene: TRBD1
CDR3 protein: CASSARQGIGELFF
CDR3 DNA: TGTGCCAGCAGCGCCAGACAGGGAATCGGGGAGCTGTTTTTT

clone size: few
V gene: TRBV28
J gene: TRBJ1-4
D gene: TRBD1
CDR3 protein: CASSQNRDRGAANEKLFF
CDR3 DNA: TGTGCCAGCAGTCAGAACCGGGACAGGGGGGCAGCTAATGAAAAACTGTTTTTT

clone size: .
V gene: TRBV20-1
J gene: TRBJ2-2
D gene: TRBD2
CDR3 protein: CSARGLAGVINTGELFF
CDR3 DNA: TGCAGTGCTCGGGGACTAGCGGGGGTTATAAACACCGGGGAGCTGTTTTTT

clone size: many
V gene: TRBV7-2
J gene: TRBJ2-2
D gene: TRBD1
CDR3 protein: CASSSRDRGTGELFF
CDR3 DNA: TGTGCCAGCAGCTCCCGGGACAGGGGAACCGGGGAGCTGTTTTTT

clone size: many
V gene: TRBV6-5
J gene: TRBJ2-3
D gene: .
CDR3 protein: CASRPQVGSTDTQYF
CDR3 DNA: TGTGCCAGCAGACCCCAGGTGGGATCAACAGATACGCAGTATTTT

clone size: many
V gene: TRBV12-3/TRBV12-4
J gene: TRBJ1-1
D gene: .
CDR3 protein: CASSYLTEAFF
CDR3 DNA: TGTGCCAGCAGTTACCTCACTGAAGCTTTCTTT

clone size: .
V gene: TRBV28
J gene: TRBJ2-7
D gene: TRBD2
CDR3 protein: CASTRWGGLTYEQYF
CDR3 DNA: TGTGCCAGCACCCGGTGGGGGGGACTGACCTACGAGCAGTACTTC

clone size: many
V gene: TRBV7-6
J gene: TRBJ2-3
D gene: .
CDR3 protein: CASSLDFLSTDTQYF
CDR3 DNA: TGTGCCAGCAGCCTCGATTTCCTGAGCACAGATACGCAGTATTTT

clone size: .
V gene: TRBV6-2/TRBV6-3
J gene: TRBJ2-2
D gene: .
CDR3 protein: CASSYDGGARTGELFF
CDR3 DNA: TGTGCCAGCAGTTACGATGGGGGGGCCCGCACCGGGGAGCTGTTTTTT

clone size: many
V gene: TRBV7-9
J gene: TRBJ2-5
D gene: .
CDR3 protein: CASSFTANQETQYF
CDR3 DNA: TGTGCCAGCAGCTTTACAGCTAACCAAGAGACCCAGTACTTC